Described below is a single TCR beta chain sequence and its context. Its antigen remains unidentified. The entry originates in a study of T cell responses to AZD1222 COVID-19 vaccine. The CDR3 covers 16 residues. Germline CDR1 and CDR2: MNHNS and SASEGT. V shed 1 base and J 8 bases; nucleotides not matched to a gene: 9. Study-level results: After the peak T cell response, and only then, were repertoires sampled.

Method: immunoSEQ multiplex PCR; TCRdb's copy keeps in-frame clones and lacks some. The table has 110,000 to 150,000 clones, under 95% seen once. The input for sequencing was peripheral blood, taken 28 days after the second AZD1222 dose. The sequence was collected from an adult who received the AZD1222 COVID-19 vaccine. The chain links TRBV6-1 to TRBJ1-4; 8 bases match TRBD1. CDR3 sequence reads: CASSEVLGTGREKLFF. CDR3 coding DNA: TGTGCCAGCAGTGAAGTCCTCGGGACAGGTCGAGAAAAACTGTTTTTT.